This record looks at one TCR beta chain sequence and its context. The antigen is not known. The data were taken from a study of post-analysis software for immune sequencing data. Turning to the study itself: Relapsing-remitting, secondary progressive and progressive-relapsing multiple sclerosis courses were included.

The CDR3 is 14 residues long. Germline CDR1 MNHEY, CDR2 SVGAGI. Between the trimmed V and J ends, which lost 4 bases and 6 bases, there was a span of 12 bases. TCR beta cDNA libraries had unique molecular identifiers. TCRdb ran MiXCR on the PCR reads and lists one entry per CDR3 protein. The data contain hundreds of thousands of distinct CDR3 sequences, roughly 30% of them singletons. Findings of the study overall: Five or six TRBV segments, TRBV5-6, TRBV5-1 and TRBV20-1 among them, were found more frequent in patients than controls. Strong same-batch co-clustering of samples appeared with F measure clustering.

V is TRBV6-5 and J is TRBJ2-2; D could derive from TRBD1 or TRBD2 (6 bases each). The specimen sequenced was blood. This clonotype originated in a girl aged 5 to 17 with multiple sclerosis. The CDR3 is CASSWVEGAGELFF. In DNA, the CDR3 is TGTGCCAGCAGTTGGGTGGAGGGGGCCGGGGAGCTGTTTTTT.